Shown below are 18 T cell receptor beta chains from a single sample sequenced in a study of beta chain features in type 1 diabetes. All of the isolated RNA was reverse transcribed, so expressed TCRB transcripts were sequenced. The assay was immunoSEQ multiplex PCR, and TCRdb's table has in-frame clones only and misses some. The table lists just over 600,000 clones, roughly 16% of them singletons. Material for sequencing was naive CD4+ T cells from blood. The receptors shown here come from a man younger than 30 in good health.

This chain uses TRBV4-3 with TRBJ2-2; D possibly uses TRBD1 or TRBD2 (5 bases each). The germline V and J ends were trimmed by 2 bases and 5 bases, with 15 bases remaining between them. Germline lookup yields CDR1 LGHNA and CDR2 YSLEER. The CDR3 consists of 16 residues. Here the CDR3 DNA reads TGCGCCAGCAGCCAAAACGGGGCTTTTACGACCGGGGAGCTGTTTTTT. Translating it yields CASSQNGAFTTGELFF.

This sequence joins TRBV9 and TRBJ2-7; D is possibly TRBD1 or TRBD2 (6 bases each). The CDR3 has 15 residues. Germline V gene sequence: CDR1 SGDLS, CDR2 YYNGEE. V lost 0 bases to trimming and J lost 4 bases, with 14 bases between them. This chain's CDR3 is CASSVAPQGRYEQYF. In DNA, the CDR3 is TGTGCCAGCAGCGTAGCTCCCCAGGGGAGGTACGAGCAGTACTTC. The full variable domain, its missing parts supplied by reference TRBV9 and TRBJ2-7, is DSGVTQTPKHLITATGQRVTLRCSPRSGDLSVYWYQQSLDQGLQFLIQYYNGEERAKGNILERFSAQQFPDLHSELNLSSLELGDSALYFCASSVAPQGRYEQYFGPGTRLTVT.

This clone has only a few counts. J is TRBJ2-1 and V is TRBV28, with a tentative D call TRBD1 (6 bases). The CDR3 is 13 residues long. The ends were cut back, 7 bases at V and 3 bases at J, with 10 bases in the middle. CDR1 MDHEN and CDR2 SYDVKM come from the germline V gene. The CDR3 loop reads CASIGQLYNEQFF. CDR3 coding DNA: TGTGCCAGCATTGGACAGCTCTACAATGAGCAGTTCTTC. The full variable domain, in which reference TRBV28 and TRBJ2-1 provide the parts outside the CDR3, is DVKVTQSSRYLVKRTGEKVFLECVQDMDHENMFWYRQDPGLGLRLIYFSYDVKMKEKGDIPEGYSVSREKKERFSLILESASTNQTSMYLCASIGQLYNEQFFGPGTRLTVL.

CDR3 protein: CASSLKSGRNTEAFF. The CDR3 DNA follows: TGTGCCAGCAGCTTGAAGAGTGGGCGGAACACTGAAGCTTTCTTT. The V call is TRBV5-4, the J call TRBJ1-1; D is uncertain. This CDR3 contains 15 residues. Per germline, CDR1 SGHNT and CDR2 YYREEE (reference sequence). Trimming stripped 1 base from V and 1 base from J, with 11 bases between.

The chain carries TRBV5-6 and TRBJ1-6; D call uncertain. Germline V gives CDR1 SGHDT, CDR2 YYEEEE. This CDR3 comprises 14 residues. V was cut by 0 bases and J by 5 bases, with 6 bases left in between. The CDR3 bases are TGTGCCAGCAGCTTGGATGCCCATAATTCACCCCTCCACTTT. It codes for CASSLDAHNSPLHF.

This clone was counted only a few times. The chain has TRBV14 and TRBJ1-2; TRBD1 matches 9 bases. Trimming removed 6 bases from V and 8 bases from J; junction bases left unmatched: 13. CDR3 length: 15 residues. Germline V CDR1 and CDR2: SGHDN, FVKESK. This CDR3 is CASRGQGTASWGYTF. Written as DNA, the CDR3 is TGTGCCAGCAGAGGACAGGGGACCGCTTCATGGGGCTACACCTTC.

This clone has a handful of counts. The CDR3 nucleotides read TGTGCCAGCAGCTTGCCAGGGACGAATGAGCAGTTCTTC. Amino acid sequence: CASSLPGTNEQFF. The V call is TRBV5-6, the J call TRBJ2-1; D tentatively fits TRBD1 or TRBD2 (5 bases each). Germline V CDR1 and CDR2: SGHDT, YYEEEE. The CDR3 is 13 amino acids. V lost 1 base and J 7 bases, leaving 9 bases between the germline ends.

This clone was detected a few times. V usage is TRBV28 and J usage is TRBJ2-4; the match to TRBD2 covers 8 bases. Trimming at V came to 10 bases and at J to 0 bases, leaving 11 bases not matched to a gene. The CDR3 is 16 amino acids. Germline lookup yields CDR1 MDHEN and CDR2 SYDVKM. CDR3 loop: CATGRADYLAKNIQYF. For the CDR3, the DNA is TGTGCCACCGGGAGGGCCGACTACTTAGCCAAAAACATTCAGTACTTC.

The chain couples TRBV6-6 to TRBJ2-7, with D perhaps matching TRBD2 (6 bases). Germline V gene lookup returns CDR1 MNHNY and CDR2 SVGAGI (reference sequence). The CDR3 length is 14 residues. Trimming took off 4 bases at V and 6 bases at J, with 16 bases between the two ends. CDR3 amino acids: CASSSGTPTGEQYF. The CDR3 DNA reads TGTGCCAGCAGTTCCGGGACTCCGACGGGCGAGCAGTACTTC.

This sequence joins TRBV2 and TRBJ2-7, with a tentative D call TRBD2 (6 bases). The V gene lost 6 bases and the J gene lost 2 bases, with 14 bases spanning the gap. This CDR3 spans 14 amino acids. Germline values: CDR1 SNHLY, CDR2 FYNNEI. CDR3 in amino acids: CASREGPVTYEQYF. Here the CDR3 DNA reads TGTGCCAGCAGGGAGGGACCAGTAACCTACGAGCAGTACTTC.

This clone was counted only a few times. The CDR3 spells CASSLYLLSYNEQFF. The CDR3 bases are TGTGCCAGCAGTTTATATCTCCTCTCCTACAATGAGCAGTTCTTC. The chain couples TRBV27 to TRBJ2-1; D is ambiguous. Trimming took off 1 base at V and 0 bases at J, with 7 bases between the two ends. Germline values: CDR1 MNHEY, CDR2 SMNVEV (reference sequence). This CDR3 has 15 residues.

The chain has TRBV5-1 and TRBJ2-6; 7 bases match TRBD1. V lost 0 bases and J lost 2; bases outside the gene matches: 2. This CDR3 spans 16 amino acids. Germline V gives CDR1 SGHRS, CDR2 YFSETQ. The DNA of the CDR3 is TGCGCCAGCAGCTTGGTACAGGGGACTGGGGCCAACGTCCTGACTTTC. Translation gives CASSLVQGTGANVLTF.

V and J are TRBV2 and TRBJ2-1; 11 nucleotides align to TRBD2. The CDR3 loop spans 14 amino acids. V lost 4 bases and J lost 8; bases outside the gene matches: 4. The germline V gene encodes CDR1 SNHLY and CDR2 FYNNEI. In nucleotides, the CDR3 is TGTGCCAGCAGTGGGACTAGCGGGCGGTATGAGCAGTTCTTC. Encoded protein: CASSGTSGRYEQFF.

With respect to this clone: Distinct nucleotide sequences in the sample also encode this CDR3. CDR3 protein: CASSLGGGETQYF. The CDR3 DNA follows: TGCGCCAGCAGCTTGGGAGGGGGAGAGACCCAGTACTTC. The chain carries TRBV5-1 and TRBJ2-5; D may be TRBD1 (6 bases). The CDR3 spans 13 residues. The V end lost 0 bases, the J end lost 4 bases, and 7 bases lay between the germline ends. Germline CDR1 and CDR2: SGHRS and YFSETQ.

This clone appeared a few times. The gene calls are TRBV4-2 and TRBJ2-7; D gene unclear. The CDR3 loop spans 15 amino acids. Germline-derived CDR1 and CDR2 are LGHNA and YNFKEQ. Between the trimmed V and J ends, which lost 4 bases and 9 bases, there was a span of 22 bases. CDR3 in amino acids: CASSPLATDKTLQYF. CDR3 in DNA: TGTGCCAGCAGCCCCCTCGCAACGGATAAGACCTTGCAGTACTTC.

A note on this clone: A junction end diverges from the germline sequence, so it may reflect a read error. Other DNA sequences within the sample encode an identical CDR3. J is TRBJ2-7 and V is TRBV18; 7 bases are a match to TRBD1. Germline V gives CDR1 KGHSH, CDR2 LQKENI. This CDR3 contains 14 residues. The CDR3 DNA reads as TGCGCCAGCTCACCAAGACAGGGCTCCTACGAGCAGTACTTC. Protein product: CASSPRQGSYEQYF.

This clone was observed a handful of times. CDR3: CASSLVVIGNTIYF. DNA of the CDR3: TGTGCCAGCAGCTTAGTAGTCATAGGAAACACCATATATTTT. The chain couples TRBV7-9 to TRBJ1-3; D remains ambiguous. Trimming pared 1 base from V and 4 bases from J, leaving 8 bases between. CDR3 length equals 14 residues. CDR1 is SEHNR, CDR2 FQNEAQ, per germline (reference sequence). The complete variable domain, with remaining parts taken from reference TRBV7-9 and TRBJ1-3, reads DTGVSQNPRHKITKRGQNVTFRCDPISEHNRLYWYRQTLGQGPEFLTYFQNEAQLEKSRLLSDRFSAERPKGSFSTLEIQRTEQGDSAMYLCASSLVVIGNTIYFGEGSWLTVV.

The chain recombines TRBV13 with TRBJ2-7; 12 positions agree with TRBD2. The CDR3 sequence is 15 residues long. The V gene's germline CDR1 is PRHDT and CDR2 FYEKMQ (reference sequence). Trimming cost V 5 bases and J 1 base; bases outside gene matches: 3. CDR3 region: CASSLLAGGSYEQYF. In nucleotides, the CDR3 is TGTGCCAGCAGCCTACTAGCGGGGGGATCCTACGAGCAGTACTTC.